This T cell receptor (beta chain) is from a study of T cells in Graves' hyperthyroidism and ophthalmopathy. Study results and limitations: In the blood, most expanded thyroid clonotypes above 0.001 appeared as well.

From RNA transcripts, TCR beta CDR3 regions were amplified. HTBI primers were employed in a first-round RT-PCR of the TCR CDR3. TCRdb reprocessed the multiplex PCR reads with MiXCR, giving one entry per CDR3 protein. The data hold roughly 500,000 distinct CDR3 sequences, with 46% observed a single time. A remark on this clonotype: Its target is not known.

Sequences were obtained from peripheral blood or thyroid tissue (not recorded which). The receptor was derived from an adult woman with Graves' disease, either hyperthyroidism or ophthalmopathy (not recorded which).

The CDR3 protein is CASSIDHSTTVNQPQHF. CDR3 bases: TGTGCCAGTAGTATAGATCACTCCACGACGGTCAATCAGCCCCAGCATTTT. The V gene is TRBV19, the J gene TRBJ1-5; no clear D. This CDR3 has 17 residues. Germline V gene lookup returns CDR1 LNHDA and CDR2 SQIVND (reference sequence). The ends were cut back, 0 bases at V and 3 bases at J, with 15 bases in the middle.